The rows below give T cell receptor beta chains drawn from one sample of a study of CD4 T cells in relation to SARS-CoV-2 and coronaviruses. Method: immunoSEQ multiplex PCR; TCRdb's copy keeps in-frame clones and lacks some. The sample gives 20,000 to 25,000 clones, around 78% of which show up once; approximately 14% is in the top ten. No cognate antigen is known for these TCRs. Material for sequencing was CD4+ T cells from PBMCs, cultured in vitro. The receptors originated from a human donor in good health. Each CDR3 is given with its conserved first and last residue. A D gene is named only where the DNA matches it firmly. For some rows the clone size is stated as once, few or many, or as a class when expanded; others skip it.

J	V	D	size	CDR3	DNA
TRBJ2-1	TRBV6-1	-	-	CASSEITGSYNEQFF	TGTGCCAGCAGTGAAATCACAGGGTCCTACAATGAGCAGTTCTTC
TRBJ1-5	TRBV10-1	-	-	CASSVSLRQPQHF	TGCGCCAGCAGTGTTAGTTTGCGTCAGCCCCAGCATTTT
TRBJ2-6	TRBV15	-	-	CATSRPSGKNSGANVLTF	TGTGCCACCAGCAGGCCATCTGGCAAAAACTCTGGGGCCAACGTCCTGACTTTC
TRBJ2-3	TRBV25-1	-	-	CASSGGSPGTTTDTQYF	TGTGCCAGCAGTGGGGGTAGCCCCGGGACAACCACAGATACGCAGTATTTT
TRBJ2-3	TRBV30	-	-	CAWSEDRLYGSTDTQYF	TGTGCCTGGAGTGAAGACAGACTTTACGGGAGCACAGATACGCAGTATTTT
TRBJ2-4	TRBV27	-	-	CASSSSVGFSEAKNIQYF	TGTGCCAGCAGTTCCTCCGTCGGGTTTAGCGAAGCCAAAAACATTCAGTACTTC
TRBJ2-6	TRBV19	TRBD2	-	CASSIGRPGGLSGANVLTF	TGTGCCAGTAGTATAGGGCGCCCGGGGGGTCTCTCTGGGGCCAACGTCCTGACTTTC
TRBJ1-1	TRBV11-3	-	-	CASSLDSGPPSLNTEAFF	TGTGCCAGCAGCTTAGATTCAGGGCCCCCATCCTTGAACACTGAAGCTTTCTTT
TRBJ1-1	TRBV5-6	-	-	CATNLGLLNTEAFF	TGTGCCACCAACTTGGGACTTCTTAACACTGAAGCTTTCTTT
TRBJ1-2	TRBV7-9	-	-	CASSFDTDGYTF	TGTGCCAGCAGCTTTGACACGGATGGCTACACCTTC
TRBJ1-2	TRBV19	-	-	CASSITPGLYGYTF	TGTGCCAGTAGTATCACGCCAGGGCTCTATGGCTACACCTTC
TRBJ2-1	TRBV3-1/TRBV3-2	TRBD2	once	CASSQSRGGSRFF	TGTGCCAGCAGCCAAAGTCGGGGCGGGAGTCGTTTCTTC
TRBJ1-1	TRBV13	-	-	CASSIFAGLGTEAFF	TGTGCCAGCAGCATTTTTGCGGGGTTGGGCACTGAAGCTTTCTTT
TRBJ1-2	TRBV21-1	-	medium-sized	CASRDRDVYGYTF	TGTGCCAGCAGAGACAGGGACGTCTATGGCTACACCTTC
TRBJ2-7	TRBV2	TRBD2	-	CASTSRTRSYEQYF	TGTGCCAGCACATCCAGGACTAGGAGTTACGAGCAGTACTTC
TRBJ1-2	TRBV5-1	-	few	CASSLQGRAEGYTF	TGCGCCAGCAGCTTACAGGGCCGGGCTGAAGGCTACACCTTC
TRBJ2-3	TRBV10-3	-	-	CAISGGDRTDTQYF	TGTGCCATCAGCGGAGGGGATAGGACAGATACGCAGTATTTT
TRBJ2-2	TRBV10-3	TRBD1	few	CAISGGQGAPGELFF	TGTGCCATCAGTGGAGGACAGGGGGCGCCCGGGGAGCTGTTTTTT
TRBJ1-3	TRBV3-1/TRBV3-2	TRBD1	-	CASSPTGQGVSGNTIYF	TGTGCCAGCAGCCCGACCGGACAGGGAGTATCTGGAAACACCATATATTTT
TRBJ2-7	TRBV6-5	TRBD2	-	CASKTLGGVGEQYF	TGTGCCAGCAAAACCCTGGGGGGGGTGGGCGAGCAGTACTTC
TRBJ2-3	TRBV30	-	-	CAWDRTDTQYF	TGTGCCTGGGACCGCACAGATACGCAGTATTTT
TRBJ1-6	TRBV19	-	-	CASRPESTYNSPLHF	TGTGCCAGTAGACCGGAGTCCACCTATAATTCACCCCTCCACTTT